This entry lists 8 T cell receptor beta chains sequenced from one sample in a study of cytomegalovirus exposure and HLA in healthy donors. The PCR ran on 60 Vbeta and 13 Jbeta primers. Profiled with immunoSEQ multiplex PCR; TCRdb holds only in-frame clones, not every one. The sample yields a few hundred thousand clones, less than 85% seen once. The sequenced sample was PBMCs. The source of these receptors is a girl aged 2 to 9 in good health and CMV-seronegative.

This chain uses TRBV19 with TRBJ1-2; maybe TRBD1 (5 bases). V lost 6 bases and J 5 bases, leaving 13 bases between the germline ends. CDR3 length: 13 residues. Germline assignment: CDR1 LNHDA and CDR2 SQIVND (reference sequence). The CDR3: CASRERGSYGYTF. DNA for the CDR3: TGTGCCAGTAGAGAAAGGGGCAGTTATGGCTACACCTTC.

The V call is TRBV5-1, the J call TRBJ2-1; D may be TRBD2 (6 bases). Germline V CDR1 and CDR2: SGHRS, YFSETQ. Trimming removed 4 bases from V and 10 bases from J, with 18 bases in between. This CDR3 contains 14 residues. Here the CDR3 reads CASSSWGGSPEQFF. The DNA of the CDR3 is TGCGCCAGCAGCAGCTGGGGAGGAAGCCCCGAGCAGTTCTTC. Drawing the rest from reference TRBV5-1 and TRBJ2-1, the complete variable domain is KAGVTQTPRYLIKTRGQQVTLSCSPISGHRSVSWYQQTPGQGLQFLFEYFSETQRNKGNFPGRFSGRQFSNSRSEMNVSTLELGDSALYLCASSSWGGSPEQFFGPGTRLTVL.

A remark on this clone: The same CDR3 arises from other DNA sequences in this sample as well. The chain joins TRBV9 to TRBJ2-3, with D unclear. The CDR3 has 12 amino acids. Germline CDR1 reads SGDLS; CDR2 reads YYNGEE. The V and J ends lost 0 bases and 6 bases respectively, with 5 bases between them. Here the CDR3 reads CASSVGLDTQYF. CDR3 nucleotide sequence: TGTGCCAGCAGCGTAGGACTCGATACGCAGTATTTT.

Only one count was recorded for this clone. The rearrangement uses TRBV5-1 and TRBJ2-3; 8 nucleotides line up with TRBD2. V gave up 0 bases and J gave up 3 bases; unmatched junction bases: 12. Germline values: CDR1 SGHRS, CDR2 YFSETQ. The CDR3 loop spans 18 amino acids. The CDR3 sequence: CASSLAGPTGLVTDTQYF. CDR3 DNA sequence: TGCGCCAGCAGCTTGGCGGGACCCACGGGACTAGTGACAGATACGCAGTATTTT.

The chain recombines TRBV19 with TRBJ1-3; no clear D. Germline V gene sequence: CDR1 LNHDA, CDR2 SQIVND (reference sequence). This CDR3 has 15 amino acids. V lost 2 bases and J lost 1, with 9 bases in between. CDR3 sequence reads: CASSINEGSGNTIYF. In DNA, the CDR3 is TGTGCCAGTAGTATAAATGAGGGATCTGGAAACACCATATATTTT.

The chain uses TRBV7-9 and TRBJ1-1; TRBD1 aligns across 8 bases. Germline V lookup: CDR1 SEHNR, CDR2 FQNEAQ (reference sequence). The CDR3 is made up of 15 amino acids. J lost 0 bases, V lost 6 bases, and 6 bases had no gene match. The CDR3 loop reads CASSKNRGVNTEAFF. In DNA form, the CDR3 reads TGTGCCAGCAGTAAAAACAGGGGGGTGAACACTGAAGCTTTCTTT.

For the CDR3, the DNA is TGTGCCAGCAGCAAAGGACTAGCGCCAACCGGGGAGCTGTTTTTT. Its translation is CASSKGLAPTGELFF. The chain recombines TRBV21-1 with TRBJ2-2; the table's D gene call, TRBD2, was not cross checked with the DNA. TRBV21-1 is flagged as a pseudogene. This CDR3 contains 15 residues.

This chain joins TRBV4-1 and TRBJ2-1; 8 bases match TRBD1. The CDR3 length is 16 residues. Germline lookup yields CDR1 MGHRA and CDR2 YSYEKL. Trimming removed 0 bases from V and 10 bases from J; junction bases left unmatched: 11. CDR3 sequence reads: CASSQDPGADRVEQFF. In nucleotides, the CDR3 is TGCGCCAGCAGCCAAGATCCGGGGGCGGACAGGGTAGAGCAGTTCTTC.